A selection of T cell receptor beta chains follows, all from one sample in a study of T cells in Graves' hyperthyroidism and ophthalmopathy. MiXCR, run by TCRdb on the multiplex PCR reads, gives a single entry per CDR3 protein. The table shows just over 550,000 distinct CDR3 sequences, with just over 45% occurring only once. The specimen sequenced was peripheral blood or thyroid tissue (not recorded which). These TCRs come from a young woman with Graves' hyperthyroidism. Both conserved end residues are part of each CDR3. A D gene is named only where the DNA matches it firmly. Where a row states a size, it is once, few, many or the class of an expanded clone; other rows omit it.

>.|TRBJ1-6|TRBV7-8|17|.
TGTGCCAGCAGCTTTGTATCAGGGAACCGAGGGAATTCACCCCTCCACTTT
CASSFVSGNRGNSPLHF
>.|TRBJ2-7|TRBV7-9|15|TRBD2
TGTGCCAGCAGCCACGGACTAGCGGGTATCTACGAGCAGTACTTC
CASSHGLAGIYEQYF
>.|TRBJ2-5|TRBV6-6|13|.
TGTGCCAGCAACCTAAATTCAAGGGAGACCCAGTACTTC
CASNLNSRETQYF
>.|TRBJ1-2|TRBV29-1|11|.
TGCAGCGTCGTAAGGGAGGGTGGCTACACCTTC
CSVVREGGYTF
>few|TRBJ2-2|TRBV2|15|.
TGTGCCAGTGAGGGGCTAGGAGGGAACACCGGGGAGCTGTTTTTT
CASEGLGGNTGELFF
>many|TRBJ2-5|TRBV24-1|17|TRBD2
TGTGCCACCAGTGATTTAGATCCGGGAGGGATCGAAGAGACCCAGTACTTC
CATSDLDPGGIEETQYF
>.|TRBJ2-7|TRBV5-1|13|TRBD2
TGCGCCAGCAGTTCCGGACTAGCGGACGGGCAGTACTTC
CASSSGLADGQYF
>many|TRBJ1-1|TRBV10-3|12|.
TGTGCCTCCGGTAGGGATCGAACTGAAGCTTTCTTT
CASGRDRTEAFF
>many|TRBJ1-5|TRBV7-9|15|TRBD1
TGTGCCAGCAGCCAGGGACAGTTAAGCAATCAGCCCCAGCATTTT
CASSQGQLSNQPQHF
>.|TRBJ2-6|TRBV15|17|.
TGTGCCACCAGCAGGGGTGGACAGACGACCGGGGCCAACGTCCTGACTTTC
CATSRGGQTTGANVLTF
>many|TRBJ2-2|TRBV10-2|12|.
TGCGCCAGCATGTACTCGACCGGGGAGCTGTTTTTT
CASMYSTGELFF
>many|TRBJ2-7|TRBV29-1|14|.
TGCAGCGTTAGGGGCCCCGTCTTCCCCGACGAGCAGTACTTC
CSVRGPVFPDEQYF
>few|TRBJ1-1|TRBV9|13|.
TGTGCCAGCAGCACCCACCTGAACACTGAAGCTTTCTTT
CASSTHLNTEAFF
>.|TRBJ1-6|TRBV3-1|15|.
TGTGCCAGCAGCCAAGGGGGCAGGGGTAATTCACCCCTCCACTTT
CASSQGGRGNSPLHF
>.|TRBJ2-1|TRBV7-2|14|.
TGTGCCAGCAGCTTAGATATGGGGGACAATGAGCAGTTCTTC
CASSLDMGDNEQFF
>few|TRBJ1-2|TRBV5-1|14|.
TGCGCCAGCAGCCCCTGGGATCCAGGGAACGGCTACACCTTC
CASSPWDPGNGYTF
>.|TRBJ1-4|TRBV9|15|TRBD1
TGTGCCAGCAGGGAGACAGGGGGCTACACTGAAAAACTGTTTTTT
CASRETGGYTEKLFF
>.|TRBJ1-6|TRBV5-1|17|.
TGCGCCAGCAGCCAGTATTCTAGCGGCCAGGGTGAATCACCCCTCCACTTT
CASSQYSSGQGESPLHF
>many|TRBJ1-5|TRBV7-9|13|.
TGTGCCAGCAGCCCTACGGGGGGTCAGCCCCAGCATTTT
CASSPTGGQPQHF
>many|TRBJ1-2|TRBV29-1|13|.
TGCAGCGTTGGAGGGGATTGGGTCTATGGCTACACCTTC
CSVGGDWVYGYTF
>.|TRBJ2-7|TRBV10-3|15|.
TGTGCCAGCAGTTACCGGACAGGAGGGGGCTACGAGCAGTACTTC
CASSYRTGGGYEQYF
>many|TRBJ2-2|TRBV29-1|15|.
TGCAGCGTTGAAGATCGGCCCTCGAACACCGGGGAGCTGTTTTTT
CSVEDRPSNTGELFF
>.|TRBJ2-7|TRBV20-1|19|TRBD2
TGCAGTGCTAGAGAGAAGGAGGGGTTAGCGGGAGGGTTCACCTACGAGCAGTACTTC
CSAREKEGLAGGFTYEQYF
>.|TRBJ2-5|TRBV7-2|16|.
TGTGCCAGCAGCTTAAGTCCCGGTAGCGGCGCACTGATCCAGTACTTC
CASSLSPGSGALIQYF
>.|TRBJ1-1|TRBV7-9|14|TRBD1
TGTGCCAGCAGCCCTACCGGGACAGGTCTGGGAGCTTTCTTT
CASSPTGTGLGAFF
>.|TRBJ1-3|TRBV11-2|15|.
TGTGCCAGCAGCTTAGTACCGGCGGGGTATGGCACCATATATTTT
CASSLVPAGYGTIYF
>.|TRBJ1-5|TRBV7-9|14|TRBD1
TGTGCCAGCAGCCAGCGGGACAGGGGTCAGCCCCAGCATTTT
CASSQRDRGQPQHF
>.|TRBJ1-4|TRBV10-3|15|TRBD1
TGTGCCAGCAGTTTATTTGGACAGGGGGATGAAAAACTGTTTTTT
CASSLFGQGDEKLFF
>.|TRBJ2-7|TRBV2|13|.
TGTGCCAGCAGTGATGCGGGGATGTACGAGCAGTACTTC
CASSDAGMYEQYF
>.|TRBJ1-2|TRBV7-9|14|TRBD1
TGTGCCAGCAGCCCGGACAGGGTGGACTATGGCTACACCTTC
CASSPDRVDYGYTF
>.|TRBJ1-5|TRBV2|17|.
TGTGCCAGCTCTCCGCCAGGCTACCTGGATAGCAATCAGCCCCAGCATTTT
CASSPPGYLDSNQPQHF
>many|TRBJ2-7|TRBV2|12|.
TGTGCCAGCAGGGGACTTTCCTACGAGCAGTACTTC
CASRGLSYEQYF
>.|TRBJ2-7|TRBV25-1|14|.
TGTGCCAGCAGCCGACAGCTCGCGGGGTACGAGCAGTACTTC
CASSRQLAGYEQYF
>.|TRBJ2-5|TRBV19|14|.
TGTGCCAGTAAAAGGACCGAGCGGCAAGAGACCCAGTACTTC
CASKRTERQETQYF
>.|TRBJ1-6|TRBV5-6|14|.
TGTGCCAGCAGCTTGGGCAGAAGGAATTCACCCCTCCACTTT
CASSLGRRNSPLHF
>many|TRBJ2-5|TRBV24-1|16|.
TGTGCCACCAGTGATTTACCGGGGAGTCGCGGAGAGACCCAGTACTTC
CATSDLPGSRGETQYF
>.|TRBJ2-7|TRBV29-1|14|.
TGCAGCTTCGACAGGGAGGGGACCTCCTACGAGCAGTACTTC
CSFDREGTSYEQYF
>once|TRBJ2-2|TRBV2|11|.
TGTGCCAGCATAGAGGGCAGGGGGCTGTTTTTT
CASIEGRGLFF
>.|TRBJ1-2|TRBV24-1|18|TRBD1
TGTGCCACCAGTGACCCCGGGACAGGGTTTAGTCCCCACTATGGCTACACCTTC
CATSDPGTGFSPHYGYTF
>.|TRBJ1-6|TRBV15|16|.
TGTGCCACCAGCAGTGGGATAGGGCCGTCGAGTTCACCCCTCCACTTT
CATSSGIGPSSSPLHF
>.|TRBJ2-7|TRBV24-1|12|.
TGTGCCACCAGTGATTCCCCCGAGGAGCAGTACTTC
CATSDSPEEQYF
>few|TRBJ2-7|TRBV20-1|15|TRBD2
TGCAGTGCTAGCGAAAAGAGCGGGGTCTCCTACGAGCAGTACTTC
CSASEKSGVSYEQYF
>many|TRBJ1-1|TRBV29-1|13|.
TGCAGCGCTGTCGGCGGGGGTCGACCTGAAGCTTTCTTT
CSAVGGGRPEAFF
>.|TRBJ2-7|TRBV2|9|.
TGTGCCAGCACCGGGGAGCAGTACTTC
CASTGEQYF
>.|TRBJ1-2|TRBV10-2|16|TRBD1
TGCGCCGCAGCCGGGGGGGGGAGCAGGGGGAACTATGGCTACACCTTC
CAAAGGGSRGNYGYTF
>.|TRBJ2-2|TRBV15|18|TRBD2
TGTGCCACCAACAGAGATTCTAGCGGGAGGGCCGGTTTCGGGGAGCTGTTTTTT
CATNRDSSGRAGFGELFF
>.|TRBJ2-5|TRBV7-3|16|TRBD1
TGTGCCAGCAGCGCTCAACAACAGGGGCCTCAAGAGACCCAGTACTTC
CASSAQQQGPQETQYF
>few|TRBJ1-3|TRBV25-1|12|.
TGTGCCTGTCGCCAGCCCGGAAACACCATATATTTT
CACRQPGNTIYF
>many|TRBJ1-5|TRBV7-9|13|.
TGTGCCAGTGAGGACAGACGTCAGGGGCCCCAGCATTTT
CASEDRRQGPQHF
>.|TRBJ1-2|TRBV6-6|15|TRBD1
TGTGCCAGCAGTTACGACAGGGGCGCAAACTATGGCTACACCTTC
CASSYDRGANYGYTF
>many|TRBJ2-7|TRBV7-3|15|.
TGTGCCAGCAGCTTATCAGGGCAGGGGATGTACGAGCAGTACTTC
CASSLSGQGMYEQYF
>few|TRBJ2-2|TRBV7-9|16|.
TGTGCCAGCAGCTCCGTGAGACTTGTGAACACCGGGGAGCTGTTTTTT
CASSSVRLVNTGELFF
>.|TRBJ2-7|TRBV10-3|15|TRBD1
TGTGCCATCAAGGGGACAGGGGGGGACTCCTACGAGCAGTACTTC
CAIKGTGGDSYEQYF